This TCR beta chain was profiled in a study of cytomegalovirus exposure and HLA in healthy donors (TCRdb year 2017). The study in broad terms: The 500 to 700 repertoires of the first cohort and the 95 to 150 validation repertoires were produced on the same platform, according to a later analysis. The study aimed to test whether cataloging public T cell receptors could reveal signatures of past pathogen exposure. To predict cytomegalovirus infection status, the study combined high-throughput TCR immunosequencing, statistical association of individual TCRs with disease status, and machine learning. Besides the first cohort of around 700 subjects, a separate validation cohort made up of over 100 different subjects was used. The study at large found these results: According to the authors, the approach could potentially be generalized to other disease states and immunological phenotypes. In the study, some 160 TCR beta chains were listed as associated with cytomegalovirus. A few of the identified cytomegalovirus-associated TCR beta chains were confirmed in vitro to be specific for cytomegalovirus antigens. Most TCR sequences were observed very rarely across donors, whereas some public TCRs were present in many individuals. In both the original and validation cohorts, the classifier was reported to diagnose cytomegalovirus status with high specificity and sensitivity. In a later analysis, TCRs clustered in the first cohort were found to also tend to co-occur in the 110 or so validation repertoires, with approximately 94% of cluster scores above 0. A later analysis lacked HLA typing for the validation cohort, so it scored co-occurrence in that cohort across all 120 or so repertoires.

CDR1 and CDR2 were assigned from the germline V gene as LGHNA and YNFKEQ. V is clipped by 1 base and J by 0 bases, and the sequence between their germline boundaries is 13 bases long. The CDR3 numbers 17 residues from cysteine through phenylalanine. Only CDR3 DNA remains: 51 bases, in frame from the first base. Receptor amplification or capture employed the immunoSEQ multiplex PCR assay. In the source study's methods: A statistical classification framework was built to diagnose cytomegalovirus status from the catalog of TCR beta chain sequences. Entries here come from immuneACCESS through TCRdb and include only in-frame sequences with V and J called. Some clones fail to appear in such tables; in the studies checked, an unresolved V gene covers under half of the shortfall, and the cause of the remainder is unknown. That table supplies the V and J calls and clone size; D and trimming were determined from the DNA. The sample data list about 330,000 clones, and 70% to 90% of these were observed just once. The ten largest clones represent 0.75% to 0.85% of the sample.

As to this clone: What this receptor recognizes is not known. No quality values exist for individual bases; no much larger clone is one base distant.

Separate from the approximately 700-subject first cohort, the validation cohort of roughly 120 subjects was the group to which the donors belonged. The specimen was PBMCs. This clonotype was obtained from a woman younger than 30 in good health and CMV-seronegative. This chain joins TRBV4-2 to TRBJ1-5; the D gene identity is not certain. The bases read TGTGCCAGCAGCCAAGCCGCCTCAGGCTATAGCAATCAGCCCCAGCATTTT. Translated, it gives CASSQAASGYSNQPQHF.